These 24 T cell receptor beta chains came from one sample sequenced in a study of T-cell reconstitution after alpha-beta-depleted transplantation in children. This sample's TCRbeta library carried unique molecular identifier barcodes. TCRdb re-derived calls from the PCR reads in MiXCR, one entry per CDR3 protein. The table has about 120,000 distinct CDR3 sequences, 9% to 12% seen once. The sequencing here drew on PBMCs from the stem cell graft donor, taken from the stem cell graft. These receptors all come from a human donor who donated a stem cell graft to a child with acute lymphoblastic leukemia.

With regard to this clonotype: At one of its ends the junction is not consistent with the germline gene, which may arise from a read error. CDR3 nucleotide sequence: TGTGCCAGCAGCCAACGCCTCGGCGGGCAGCCCCAGCATTTC. It encodes CASSQRLGGQPQHF. The J gene is TRBJ1-5, the V gene TRBV4-2; D is unclear. Germline CDR1 is LGHNA and CDR2 is YNFKEQ. CDR3 length: 14 amino acids.

This clonotype was counted at least ten times. V usage is TRBV6-2 or TRBV6-3 and J usage is TRBJ1-5; D not resolved. The germline V gene has CDR1 MNHEY and CDR2 SVGEGT. The CDR3 has 15 amino acids. V was cut by 2 bases and J by 2 bases, with 10 bases left in between. This CDR3 reads CASSYPSQGNQPQHF. As DNA, the CDR3 is TGTGCCAGCAGTTACCCCAGCCAGGGCAATCAGCCCCAGCATTTT.

This clonotype was seen repeatedly, ten times or more. The CDR3 here is CASSSALVLDNEQFF. The DNA for the CDR3 is TGTGCCAGCTCATCCGCCTTAGTCCTAGACAATGAGCAGTTCTTC. The chain has TRBV18 and TRBJ2-1; no clear D gene. Germline V gene sequence: CDR1 KGHSH, CDR2 LQKENI. Trimming took off 5 bases at V and 5 bases at J, with 16 bases between the two ends. This CDR3 is built from 15 residues. The full variable domain, with the rest looked up from reference TRBV18 and TRBJ2-1, is NAGVMQNPRHLVRRRGQEARLRCSPMKGHSHVYWYRQLPEEGLKFMVYLQKENIIDESGMPKERFSAEFPKEGPSILRIQQVVRGDSAAYFCASSSALVLDNEQFFGPGTRLTVL.

This clonotype showed up many times. This chain's CDR3 is CASSRDTSDSGNTIYF. The CDR3 region has the DNA TGTGCCAGCTCACGGGACACCTCCGACTCTGGAAACACCATATATTTT. The chain has TRBV18 and TRBJ1-3, with a possible D match to TRBD1 (6 bases). CDR1 is KGHSH, CDR2 LQKENI, per germline. V was trimmed by 4 bases and J by 0 bases, leaving 13 bases between them. CDR3 length equals 16 residues.

This clonotype was seen at least ten times. This chain uses TRBV29-1 with TRBJ2-3; a weak D match, TRBD1 (6 bases). Germline V gene lookup returns CDR1 SQVTM and CDR2 ANQGSEA. The ends were cut back, 8 bases at V and 4 bases at J, with 13 bases in the middle. The CDR3 spans 12 residues. CDR3 in DNA: TGCAGCCCTGGAAGGGGGTCAGATACGCAGTATTTT. Protein: CSPGRGSDTQYF.

This clonotype has a count of ten or more. The rearrangement uses TRBV5-1 and TRBJ2-5; 9 bases align to TRBD1. The V gene's germline CDR1 is SGHRS and CDR2 YFSETQ. V lost 7 bases, J lost 4 bases, and 8 bases stayed unmatched. The CDR3 spans 14 residues. CDR3 in amino acids: CASFPGTGPETQYF. DNA of the CDR3: TGCGCCAGCTTCCCCGGGACAGGGCCAGAGACCCAGTACTTC.

On this clonotype: A much larger clone is a single base away; this may be a read error. The chain carries TRBV12-3 or TRBV12-4 and TRBJ1-1; no clear D. V shed 3 bases and J shed 2 bases, with 7 bases lying between them. The CDR3 length is 13 residues. CDR3 in amino acids: CASSFGINTEAFF. The CDR3 nucleotides are TGTGCCAGCAGTTTTGGGATAAACACTGAAGCTTTCTTT.

This clonotype was counted ten times or more. This chain joins TRBV24-1 and TRBJ2-3; D possibly uses TRBD1 or TRBD2 (6 bases each). The CDR3 spans 17 residues. CDR1 and CDR2 (germline): KGHDR, SFDVKD. V lost 0 bases and J 1 base, leaving 13 bases between the germline ends. The CDR3: CATSDLRGTGGTDTQYF. CDR3 nucleotides: TGTGCCACCAGTGATTTGAGGGGGACGGGGGGCACAGATACGCAGTATTTT.

This clonotype was observed many times. The chain uses TRBV10-3 and TRBJ1-2, with unresolved D. The CDR3 extends over 14 amino acids. The germline gives CDR1 ENHRY, CDR2 SYGVKD. The V end was cut by 0 bases, the J end by 7 bases, with 12 bases between. The CDR3, as DNA: TGTGCCATCAGTGAGTCGACGGCAGACGGTGGCTACACCTTC. Its protein product is CAISESTADGGYTF.

This clonotype was observed many times. The chain has TRBV12-5 and TRBJ2-1; 11 positions agree with TRBD2. The trim removed 3 bases at V and 5 bases at J, leaving 3 bases unmatched. CDR1 and CDR2 from the germline V gene are LGHNT and FRNRAP. CDR3 length: 15 residues. This CDR3 reads CASGFVAGGNNEQFF. The DNA of the CDR3 is TGTGCTAGTGGTTTCGTAGCGGGGGGGAACAATGAGCAGTTCTTC.

In its sample, this clonotype was seen many times. The V and J genes are TRBV7-8 and TRBJ1-2, with TRBD1 matching over 10 bases. Germline values: CDR1 SGHVS, CDR2 FQNEAQ. The CDR3 length is 18 residues. The junction had 16 bases not matched to a gene; V was cut back by 4 bases and J by 5 bases. CDR3: CASSSTRDRGDIGYGYTF. The CDR3 bases are TGTGCCAGCAGCTCGACCCGGGACAGGGGTGATATTGGGTATGGCTACACCTTC.

In its sample, this clonotype was seen many times. The chain carries TRBV7-2 and TRBJ2-7; a possible D gene is TRBD2 (5 bases). This CDR3 has 15 residues. Germline lookup yields CDR1 SGHTA and CDR2 FQGNSA. The V end was cut by 2 bases, the J end by 1 base, with 12 bases between. The CDR3 spells CASSLHGVESYEQYF. The CDR3 coding sequence is TGTGCCAGCAGCTTACACGGGGTAGAATCCTACGAGCAGTACTTC. The full variable domain, its missing parts supplied by reference TRBV7-2 and TRBJ2-7, is GAGVSQSPSNKVTEKGKDVELRCDPISGHTALYWYRQSLGQGLEFLIYFQGNSAPDKSGLPSDRFSAERTGGSVSTLTIQRTQQEDSAVYLCASSLHGVESYEQYFGPGTRLTVT.

This clonotype was counted ten times or more. V gene TRBV5-8 combines with J gene TRBJ2-1, with 8 positions matching TRBD2. The CDR3 totals 15 residues. V was pared by 6 bases and J by 0 bases, with 5 bases of the junction left unmatched. Germline V gene lookup returns CDR1 SGHTS and CDR2 YDEGEE. Here the CDR3 reads CASIRGGSSYNEQFF. DNA for the CDR3: TGTGCCAGCATCCGCGGGGGGAGCTCCTACAATGAGCAGTTCTTC.

At least ten counts were recorded for this clonotype. This chain joins TRBV27 and TRBJ2-7; D call uncertain. This CDR3 region has 14 residues. Per the germline V gene, CDR1 is MNHEY and CDR2 is SMNVEV (reference sequence). Trimming stripped 2 bases from V and 2 bases from J, with 10 bases between. As DNA, the CDR3 is TGTGCCAGCAGTTTAGTTCCAGGCCCCTACGAGCAGTACTTC. Its translation is CASSLVPGPYEQYF.

This clonotype has a count of ten or more. The V gene is TRBV29-1, the J gene TRBJ1-1; the match to TRBD1 covers 7 bases. The CDR3 runs 13 residues. V dropped 6 bases and J dropped 1; count of bases not matched to a gene: 5. Germline V lookup: CDR1 SQVTM, CDR2 ANQGSEA. CDR3 sequence reads: CSVRTGENTEAFF. CDR3 in DNA: TGCAGCGTGAGGACAGGCGAGAACACTGAAGCTTTCTTT. Based on the CDR3 plus reference TRBV29-1 and TRBJ1-1, the full variable domain is SAVISQKPSRDICQRGTSLTIQCQVDSQVTMMFWYRQQPGQSLTLIATANQGSEATYESGFVIDKFPISRPNLTFSTLTVSNMSPEDSSIYLCSVRTGENTEAFFGQGTRLTVV.

There are many counts of this clonotype. V and J are TRBV18 and TRBJ2-5; TRBD1 aligns across 9 bases. The length of the CDR3 is 16 residues. Germline V gene data show CDR1 as KGHSH and CDR2 as LQKENI. Trimming removed 3 bases from V and 1 base from J; junction bases left unmatched: 6. DNA of the CDR3: TGTGCCAGCTCACCCGTTACAGGGGGCATCCAAGAGACCCAGTACTTC. Its translation: CASSPVTGGIQETQYF.

This clonotype has ten or more counts. The chain carries TRBV3-1 and TRBJ1-5; D not certain. V lost 2 bases to trimming and J lost 7 bases, with 12 bases between them. CDR3 length equals 14 residues. CDR1 is LGHDT, CDR2 YNNKEL, per germline (reference sequence). CDR3 bases: TGTGCCAGCAGCCAAAGGGCAGTTGGGCAGCCCCAGCATTTT. Translation gives CASSQRAVGQPQHF. The full variable domain, with the rest looked up from reference TRBV3-1 and TRBJ1-5, is DTAVSQTPKYLVTQMGNDKSIKCEQNLGHDTMYWYKQDSKKFLKIMFSYNNKELIINETVPNRFSPKSPDKAHLNLHINSLELGDSAVYFCASSQRAVGQPQHFGDGTRLSIL.

With regard to this clonotype: A read error may explain this, as a much larger clone is one base away. This chain joins TRBV7-2 and TRBJ2-7; D gene ambiguous. CDR1 and CDR2 (germline): SGHTA, FQGNSA. The CDR3 has 13 amino acids. This CDR3 is CASSLNSAYDQYF. CDR3 nucleotides: TGTGCCAGCAGCTTGAACTCTGCCTACGACCAGTACTTC.

This clonotype has a count of ten or more. The gene calls are TRBV5-1 and TRBJ2-1, with 9 bases matching TRBD2. The CDR3 runs to 15 residues. V shed 4 bases and J 1 base; nucleotides not matched to a gene: 3. Germline assignment: CDR1 SGHRS and CDR2 YFSETQ. The CDR3 DNA is TGCGCCAGCAGCCGTCTAGCGGGGTCCTACAATGAGCAGTTCTTC. This translates into CASSRLAGSYNEQFF.

This clonotype showed up many times. This chain connects TRBV12-3 or TRBV12-4 to TRBJ1-1; D gene uncertain. The CDR3 sequence is 13 residues long. Trimming took 4 bases from V and 7 from J, leaving 13 bases between them. CDR3 sequence: CASSSWDFGEAFF. CDR3 sequence (DNA): TGTGCCAGCAGTTCCTGGGATTTCGGTGAAGCTTTCTTT.

Details on this clonotype: Possible read error: a much larger clone is one base away. V usage is TRBV3-1 and J usage is TRBJ1-2; 7 nucleotides align to TRBD1. CDR1 is LGHDT and CDR2 is YNNKEL in the germline V gene (reference sequence). This CDR3 has 15 amino acids. CDR3 DNA sequence: TGTGCCAGCTGCCAAGAGACAGGGACCACCTATGGCTACACCTTC. It yields the protein CASCQETGTTYGYTF.

The table lists this clonotype with many counts. The rearrangement links TRBV21-1 to TRBJ1-6. TRBV21-1 is deemed a pseudogene. This CDR3 contains 17 residues. The CDR3 DNA follows: TGTGCCAGCAGCAGGGGGGGGAGGAGAACAGAAAATTCACCCCTCCACTTT. Translating gives CASSRGGRRTENSPLHF.

The rearrangement uses TRBV5-6 and TRBJ1-1; D not resolved. CDR1 and CDR2 from the germline V gene are SGHDT and YYEEEE. This CDR3 contains 15 residues. V gave up 4 bases and J gave up 0 bases, with 13 bases separating them. The CDR3 nucleotides are TGTGCCAGCAGCGGGGAGGGCCTACTGAACACTGAAGCTTTCTTT. This gives the protein CASSGEGLLNTEAFF.

This chain links TRBV7-6 with TRBJ2-5; D ambiguous. The CDR3 is 15 amino acids. Trimming pared 5 bases from V and 5 bases from J, leaving 18 bases between. The germline CDR1 and CDR2 sequences are SGHVS and FNYEAQ. DNA for the CDR3: TGTGCCAGCAGCCCCCAAGCCGCCAGGCCTGAGACCCAGTACTTC. It encodes CASSPQAARPETQYF.